This T cell receptor (beta chain) is drawn from a study of metastatic and nonmetastatic thyroid tumors. Thyroid surgery took place with no prior treatment in any patient. From germline, CDR1 is SGHTA and CDR2 FQGNSA. Trimming took 4 bases from V and 10 from J, leaving 17 bases between them. The CDR3 extends over 14 amino acids. Using MiXCR, TCRdb reanalyzed the PCR reads. There are tens of thousands of clones in the sample; roughly a sixth occur only once, and 2.7% lies in the top ten. Source material: adjacent normal tissue. The clonotype was recovered from a male donor with papillary thyroid cancer or a benign thyroid nodule (not recorded which). Some clones in this sample may be carry-over from other donors' samples. J is TRBJ2-1 and V is TRBV7-2, with D perhaps TRBD1 (7 bases). The CDR3 DNA follows: TGTGCCAGCAGCTCCTTCCAGGGGGGAAACGAGCAGTTCTTC. It translates to CASSSFQGGNEQFF.